At least ten counts were recorded for the clone carrying this TCR beta chain. As yet, its antigen is unknown. V trimming: 4 bases; J trimming: 5 bases; junction bases outside the gene matches: 0. In germline, CDR1 is SNHLY, CDR2 FYNNEI. This CDR3 contains 12 residues. Arm-PCR with iRepertoire HTBI primers amplified the CDR3 regions for these TCR beta libraries. Each CDR3 protein gets one entry after TCRdb re-called the multiplex PCR reads with MiXCR. The table records approximately 480,000 distinct CDR3 sequences, about 16% of them present only once. The time point here: newly diagnosed GD, antithyroid drugs for less than 3 months. The authors made the TCR library using RNA they extracted from PBMCs. This entry is derived from a study of regulatory T cells in long-lasting Graves disease. Study outcomes and limitations: Between persistent patients, thousands of public clonotypes were shared, exceeding the 800 to 1,000 shared between new patients.

This sample was shared with a second study, whose subject was T cells in Graves' hyperthyroidism and ophthalmopathy.

The sample here was peripheral blood mononuclear cells (PBMCs), taken at new diagnosis, from a patient treated with antithyroid drugs. The source of this sequence is a man aged 35-49 years with Graves disease. The chain carries TRBV2 and TRBJ1-1, with TRBD1 identical over 8 bases. CDR3 nucleotides: TGTGCCAGCAGTGGACAGGGGACTGAAGCTTTCTTT. This encodes CASSGQGTEAFF.